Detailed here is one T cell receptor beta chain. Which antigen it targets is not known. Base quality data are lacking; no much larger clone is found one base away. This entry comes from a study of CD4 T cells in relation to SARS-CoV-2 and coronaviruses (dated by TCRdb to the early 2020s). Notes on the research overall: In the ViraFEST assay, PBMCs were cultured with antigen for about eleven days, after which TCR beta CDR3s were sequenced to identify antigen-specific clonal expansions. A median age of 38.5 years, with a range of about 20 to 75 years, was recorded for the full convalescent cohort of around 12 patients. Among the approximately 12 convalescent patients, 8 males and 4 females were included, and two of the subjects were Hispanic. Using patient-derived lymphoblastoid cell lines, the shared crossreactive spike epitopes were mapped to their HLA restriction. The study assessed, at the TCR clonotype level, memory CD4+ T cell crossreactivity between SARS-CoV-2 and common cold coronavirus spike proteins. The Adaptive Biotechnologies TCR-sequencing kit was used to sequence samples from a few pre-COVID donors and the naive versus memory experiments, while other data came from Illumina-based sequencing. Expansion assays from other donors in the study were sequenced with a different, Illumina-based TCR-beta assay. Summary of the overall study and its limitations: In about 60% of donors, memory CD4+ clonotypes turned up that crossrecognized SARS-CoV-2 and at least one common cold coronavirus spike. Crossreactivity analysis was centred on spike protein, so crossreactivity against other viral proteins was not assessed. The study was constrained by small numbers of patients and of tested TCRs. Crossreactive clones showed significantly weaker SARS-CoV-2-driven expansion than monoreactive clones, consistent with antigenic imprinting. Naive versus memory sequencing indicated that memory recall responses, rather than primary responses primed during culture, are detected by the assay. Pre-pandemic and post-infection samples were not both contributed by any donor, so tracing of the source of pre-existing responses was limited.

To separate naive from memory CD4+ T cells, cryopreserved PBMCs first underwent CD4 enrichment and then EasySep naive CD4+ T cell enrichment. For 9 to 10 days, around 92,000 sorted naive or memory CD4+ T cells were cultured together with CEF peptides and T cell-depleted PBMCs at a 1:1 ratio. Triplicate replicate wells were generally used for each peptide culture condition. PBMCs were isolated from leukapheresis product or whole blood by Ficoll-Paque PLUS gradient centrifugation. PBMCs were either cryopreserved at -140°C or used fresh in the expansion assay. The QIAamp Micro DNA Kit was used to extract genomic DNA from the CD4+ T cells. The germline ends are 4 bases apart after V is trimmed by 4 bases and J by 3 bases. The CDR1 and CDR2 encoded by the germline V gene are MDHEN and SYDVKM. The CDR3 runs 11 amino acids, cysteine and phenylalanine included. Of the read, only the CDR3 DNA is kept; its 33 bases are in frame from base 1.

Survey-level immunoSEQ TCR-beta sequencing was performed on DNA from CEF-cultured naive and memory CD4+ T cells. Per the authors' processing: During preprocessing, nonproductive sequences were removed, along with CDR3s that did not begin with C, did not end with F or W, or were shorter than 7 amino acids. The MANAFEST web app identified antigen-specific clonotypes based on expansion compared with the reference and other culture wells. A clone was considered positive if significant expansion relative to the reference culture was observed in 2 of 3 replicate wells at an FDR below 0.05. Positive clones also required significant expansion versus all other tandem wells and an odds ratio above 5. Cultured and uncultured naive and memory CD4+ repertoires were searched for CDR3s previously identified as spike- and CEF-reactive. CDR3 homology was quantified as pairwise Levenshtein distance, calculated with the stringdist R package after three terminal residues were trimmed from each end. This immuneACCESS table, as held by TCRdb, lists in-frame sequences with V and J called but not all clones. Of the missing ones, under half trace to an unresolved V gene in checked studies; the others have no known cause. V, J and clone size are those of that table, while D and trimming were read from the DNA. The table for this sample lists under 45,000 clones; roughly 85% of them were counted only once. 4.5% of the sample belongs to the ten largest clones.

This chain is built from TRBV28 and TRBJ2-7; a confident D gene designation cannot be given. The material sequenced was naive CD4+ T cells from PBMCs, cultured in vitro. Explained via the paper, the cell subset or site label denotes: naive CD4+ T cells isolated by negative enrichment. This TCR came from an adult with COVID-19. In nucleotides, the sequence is TGTGCCAGCAGTTACAGCTACGAGCAGTACTTC. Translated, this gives CASSYSYEQYF. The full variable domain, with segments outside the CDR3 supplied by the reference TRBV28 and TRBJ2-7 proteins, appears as DVKVTQSSRYLVKRTGEKVFLECVQDMDHENMFWYRQDPGLGLRLIYFSYDVKMKEKGDIPEGYSVSREKKERFSLILESASTNQTSMYLCASSYSYEQYFGPGTRLTVT.